This T cell receptor beta chain was observed in a study of blood T cells in healthy people across ages. On the study more broadly: Per two T cells, about one barcoded beta molecule was captured through template switching.

A second 7 to 11 cycle PCR used barcoded and J-beta primers. Each of the cDNA molecules was tagged by a template-switch adaptor with 12 random nucleotides. TCRdb re-derived calls from the 5' RACE reads in MiXCR, one entry per CDR3 protein. The sample gives about 1 million distinct CDR3 sequences, around 43% of which show up once; under 20% is in the top ten. This clonotype came up a few times. Its specificity is unknown. This CDR3 contains 13 residues. The V gene's germline CDR1 is MGHDK and CDR2 SYGVNS. V lost 3 bases and J 10 bases, leaving 13 bases between the germline ends. General study findings and limits: Per million T cells, the diversity of TCR beta decreased roughly linearly as age advanced. Relative to aged donors, long-lived donors carried more naive CD4+ cells and displayed higher diversity.

This TCR derives from a woman aged 60-70 years in good health. Source material: blood. The rearrangement joins TRBV25-1 to TRBJ1-5; tentative D call: TRBD1 (5 bases). CDR3 amino acids: CASSDGPGDPQHF. CDR3 DNA: TGTGCCAGCAGTGATGGGCCGGGGGACCCCCAGCATTTT.